This T cell receptor beta chain derives from a study of identical twins. The study, taken as a whole, reports: Reduced insertions were recorded for abundant cord blood beta clonotypes, with no such pattern in memory repertoires. Twin sharing of out-of-frame TCR alpha was underestimated by models in monozygotic pairs.

TCRdb passed the 5' RACE reads through MiXCR, listing each CDR3 protein once. Found here are about 340,000 distinct CDR3 sequences, around 12% of them singletons; the top ten hold around 7.8%. The donors were all healthy and Caucasian. Trimming stripped 0 bases from V and 1 base from J, with 10 bases between. This CDR3 region has 15 residues. From germline, CDR1 is SGHDT and CDR2 YYEEEE. On this clonotype itself: Its antigen is currently unknown.

The sample was also linked to a second study, of yellow fever vaccine responses in identical twins.

The V call is TRBV5-6, the J call TRBJ2-5; TRBD1 is a possible D gene (5 bases). This clonotype originated in a woman under 30 in good health. The material sequenced was CD8+ T cells sorted from blood. CDR3 in amino acids: CASSLAAGAQETQYF. CDR3 coding DNA: TGTGCCAGCAGCTTGGCGGCTGGGGCCCAAGAGACCCAGTACTTC.